The 17 T cell receptor beta chains below come from one sample, sequenced in a study of shared T cell receptors in the human thymus. TCRdb's table, derived via immunoSEQ multiplex PCR, lists solely in-frame clones and lacks some. The data hold some 660,000 clones, with about 87% observed a single time. The sample also formed part of further work on human thymus T cells.

Sequencing was performed on thymocytes. These receptors all stem from a boy in the first two years of life with a congenital heart defect.

The V gene is TRBV5-1, the J gene TRBJ2-7; 8 nucleotides line up with TRBD2. Germline V CDR1 and CDR2: SGHRS, YFSETQ. The CDR3 runs to 14 residues. The J segment lost 3 bases and the V segment lost 4 bases, leaving 6 bases of the junction unmatched. The DNA of the CDR3 is TGCGCCAGCAGCAGGGGACTAGTCCTCTACGAGCAGTACTTC. It translates to CASSRGLVLYEQYF.

The chain combines TRBV4-3 with TRBJ1-5, with 10 nucleotides matching TRBD1. The CDR3 sequence is 16 residues long. The ends lost 0 bases at V and 7 bases at J; junction bases unmatched: 6. Germline CDR1 is LGHNA and CDR2 is YSLEER. The CDR3 DNA is TGCGCCAGCAGCCAAGACCCCGGACAGGGGGGACAGCCCCAGCATTTT. Its protein is CASSQDPGQGGQPQHF.

The sample holds one count of this clone. The chain couples TRBV9 to TRBJ1-2; D is perhaps TRBD1 (5 bases). Between the trimmed V and J ends, which lost 4 bases and 7 bases, there was a span of 17 bases. Germline V CDR1 and CDR2: SGDLS, YYNGEE. The CDR3 contains 14 residues. The CDR3 DNA follows: TGTGCCAGCAGCCCCGGGGGTTATTCGTCTGGCTACACCTTC. It codes for CASSPGGYSSGYTF.

V gene TRBV6-6 combines with J gene TRBJ2-1; D is unclear. Germline CDR1 and CDR2: MNHNY and SVGAGI (reference sequence). V was shortened by 6 bases and J by 9 bases, with 24 bases between the two germline ends. The CDR3 consists of 16 residues. The CDR3 DNA reads TGTGCCAGCAGGATTGAGGAAGGCGAAGAAGGCGGTGAGCAGTTCTTC. It yields the protein CASRIEEGEEGGEQFF.

The V gene is TRBV28, the J gene TRBJ2-4, with D maybe TRBD2 (6 bases). Germline loops: CDR1 MDHEN, CDR2 SYDVKM. This CDR3 spans 18 amino acids. V lost 2 bases, J lost 0 bases, and 17 bases lay in between. The CDR3 bases are TGTGCCAGCAGTTTAACCCCCGGGACTTTAATAGCCAAAAACATTCAGTACTTC. It encodes CASSLTPGTLIAKNIQYF. Combining the CDR3 with reference TRBV28 and TRBJ2-4 gives the whole variable domain DVKVTQSSRYLVKRTGEKVFLECVQDMDHENMFWYRQDPGLGLRLIYFSYDVKMKEKGDIPEGYSVSREKKERFSLILESASTNQTSMYLCASSLTPGTLIAKNIQYFGAGTRLSVL.

The chain recombines TRBV11-2 with TRBJ2-7; 7 bases align to TRBD1. The V gene end was trimmed by 2 bases and the J gene end by 3 bases; junction bases not matched to a gene: 7. Germline V gene data show CDR1 as SGHAT and CDR2 as FQNNGV. The CDR3 totals 15 residues. CDR3 region: CASSLPPRDSYEQYF. CDR3 coding DNA: TGTGCCAGCAGCTTACCGCCCCGGGACAGCTACGAGCAGTACTTC. Complete variable domain (other parts from reference TRBV11-2 and TRBJ2-7): EAGVAQSPRYKIIEKRQSVAFWCNPISGHATLYWYQQILGQGPKLLIQFQNNGVVDDSQLPKDRFSAERLKGVDSTLKIQPAKLEDSAVYLCASSLPPRDSYEQYFGPGTRLTVT.

This chain joins TRBV5-6 and TRBJ2-3, with 7 nucleotides matching TRBD2. CDR3 length: 16 residues. The V segment lost 4 bases and the J segment 0 bases; nucleotides outside the gene matches: 8. The germline V gene encodes CDR1 SGHDT and CDR2 YYEEEE. CDR3 sequence reads: CASSTRLAVSTDTQYF. The CDR3 DNA is TGTGCCAGCAGCACCCGGCTAGCGGTTAGCACAGATACGCAGTATTTT.

CDR3 sequence: CASSLSGTRTSTGELFF. As DNA, the CDR3 is TGTGCCAGCAGCTTATCCGGGACGAGGACTAGCACCGGGGAGCTGTTTTTT. The genes are TRBV5-6 and TRBJ2-2; TRBD2 matches at 7 bases. The V and J ends lost 2 bases and 4 bases, in that order; junction bases with no gene match: 11. The CDR3 has 17 amino acids. Per germline, CDR1 SGHDT and CDR2 YYEEEE.

The rearrangement uses TRBV5-1 and TRBJ2-3; a possible D gene is TRBD2 (7 bases). CDR3 length: 12 amino acids. Germline assignment: CDR1 SGHRS and CDR2 YFSETQ. The V end was cut by 4 bases, the J end by 6 bases, with 9 bases between. The CDR3 spells CASSGRGDTQYF. The CDR3 coding sequence is TGCGCCAGCAGCGGGAGGGGGGATACGCAGTATTTT.

The V and J genes are TRBV7-2 and TRBJ2-7; tentatively, D is TRBD2 (6 bases). The germline gives CDR1 SGHTA, CDR2 FQGNSA. The V and J ends lost 2 bases and 5 bases respectively, with 28 bases between them. The CDR3 runs 19 residues. CDR3 in DNA: TGTGCCAGCAGCTTAAATATGCGGGGTAACCCTAGTATCAACCACGAGCAGTACTTC. Its protein product is CASSLNMRGNPSINHEQYF.

V gene TRBV4-1 combines with J gene TRBJ2-1, with 15 bases aligning to TRBD2. This CDR3 contains 15 residues. Trimming took 6 bases from V and 10 from J; bases not matched to a gene: 7. Germline V gives CDR1 MGHRA, CDR2 YSYEKL. The CDR3 nucleotides read TGCGCCAGCAGGGGTCCCGGGACTAGCGGGAGGGAGCAGTTCTTC. It yields the protein CASRGPGTSGREQFF.

This clone was detected only a few times. The chain combines TRBV5-4 with TRBJ2-7, with D perhaps TRBD2 (6 bases). Germline V gives CDR1 SGHNT, CDR2 YYREEE (reference sequence). The CDR3 has 15 amino acids. With 1 base removed from V and 0 bases from J, the gap between germline ends came to 11 bases. Written as DNA, the CDR3 is TGTGCCAGCAGCTTGCGGGACGGGAGCTCCTACGAGCAGTACTTC. Its translation is CASSLRDGSSYEQYF.

The CDR3 reads CASSSSRGHRIGNQPQHF. CDR3 in DNA: TGTGCCAGCAGCTCGAGCAGGGGGCATCGCATTGGCAATCAGCCCCAGCATTTT. V is TRBV7-2 and J is TRBJ1-5; 8 bases align to TRBD1. The CDR3 has 18 amino acids. CDR1 is SGHTA, CDR2 FQGNSA, per germline. With V trimmed by 4 bases and J by 2 bases, 13 bases remained unmatched.

The rearrangement joins TRBV5-5 to TRBJ1-2; 8 bases map to TRBD1. CDR1 is SGHKS and CDR2 is YYEKEE in the germline V gene (reference sequence). The length of the CDR3 is 13 residues. V dropped 4 bases and J dropped 8; count of bases not matched to a gene: 7. The CDR3 here is CASSMTGVEGYTF. The CDR3 bases are TGTGCCAGCAGCATGACAGGGGTGGAGGGCTACACCTTC.

The gene calls are TRBV27 and TRBJ2-7; 9 bases match TRBD1. Germline assignment: CDR1 MNHEY and CDR2 SMNVEV (reference sequence). The CDR3 has 16 residues. After removal of 0 bases from V and 3 bases from J, the junction contained 6 bases not matched to a gene. The CDR3 DNA is TGTGCCAGCAGTTTATCCCTGGGACAGGGAGGCTACGAGCAGTACTTC. Its translation is CASSLSLGQGGYEQYF.

For the CDR3, the DNA is TGCGCCAGCAGCCAATGGCCGGGACAGAGCTCTGGGGCCAACGTCCTGACTTTC. Translated: CASSQWPGQSSGANVLTF. The chain couples TRBV4-1 to TRBJ2-6, with 7 bases lining up with TRBD1. The CDR3 runs 18 residues. After removal of 2 bases from V and 0 bases from J, the junction contained 7 bases not matched to a gene. Germline lookup yields CDR1 MGHRA and CDR2 YSYEKL.

The V call is TRBV28, the J call TRBJ2-7, with D maybe TRBD2 (6 bases). The V gene lost 3 bases and the J gene lost 2 bases, with 14 bases spanning the gap. This CDR3 is 15 amino acids long. Germline V gene lookup returns CDR1 MDHEN and CDR2 SYDVKM. CDR3 amino acids: CASSFDGGKTYEQYF. The CDR3 region has the DNA TGTGCCAGCAGTTTCGATGGCGGGAAAACCTACGAGCAGTACTTC.